In its sample, the clone carrying this T cell receptor beta chain was seen a few times. CDR1 is SQVTM and CDR2 is ANQGSEA in the germline V gene. The CDR3 loop spans 13 amino acids. Trimming took off 4 bases at V and 3 bases at J, with 12 bases between the two ends. Time point in this sample: patch test 1, 2 weeks after DPC sensitization. Treatment denoted: therapeutic diphenylcyclopropenone sensitization with weekly scalp DPC. Each CDR3 protein is one row after TCRdb ran MiXCR on the RACE reads. This table has approximately 90,000 distinct CDR3 sequences, approximately 13% appearing once. The data belong to a study of human T cells and chemical hapten exposure.

The chain carries TRBV29-1 and TRBJ1-2; tentatively, D is TRBD1 (5 bases). The sequence derives from a woman aged 40 to 50 with alopecia areata. Some clones in this sample may be carry-over from other donors' samples. Sample: whole blood, taken in connection with sensitization to the hapten diphenylcyclopropenone (DPC). In DNA form, the CDR3 reads TGCAGCGTTGTAGGGGATAACGACTATGGCTACACCTTC. It codes for CSVVGDNDYGYTF.